Listed below are T cell receptor beta chains from one sample, sequenced in a study of T cell repertoires in cytomegalovirus infection. One entry per CDR3 protein results from TCRdb running MiXCR on the reads. There are some 800,000 distinct CDR3 sequences in the sample; 32% occur only once, and around 12% lies in the top ten. These receptors have no identified antigens. The sample in question was cultured CD8+ T cells from PBMCs, obtained from culture after CMV antigen stimulation. The receptors were gathered from a human donor in good health (CMV status not recorded). Some clones in this sample may be carry-over from other donors' samples. The CDR3 runs from the conserved cysteine through the conserved F or W. A D gene is named only where the DNA matches it firmly. Clone size, where shown, is once, few, many, or a class for clones that have expanded.

- | - | TRBJ2-7 | TRBV27 | CASSLRGSLYEQYF | TGTGCCAGCAGTTTAAGGGGGTCCCTCTACGAGCAGTACTTC
- | - | TRBJ2-3 | TRBV13 | CASSPSGLRSTDTQYF | TGTGCCAGCAGCCCAAGCGGGCTACGTAGCACAGATACGCAGTATTTT
many | TRBD1 | TRBJ1-1 | TRBV7-9 | CASSTRQGATRNTEAFF | TGTGCCAGCAGCACCCGACAGGGGGCAACGAGGAACACTGAAGCTTTCTTT
- | TRBD1 | TRBJ1-4 | TRBV27 | CASSIAGQGARTNEKLFF | TGTGCCAGCAGTATAGCGGGACAGGGGGCGAGAACTAATGAAAAACTGTTTTTT
few | - | TRBJ2-2 | TRBV7-3 | CASSPLGGSTGELFF | TGTGCCAGCAGCCCCTTAGGAGGGAGCACCGGGGAGCTGTTTTTT
- | - | TRBJ2-1 | TRBV6-5 | CASSYGTPLNEQFF | TGTGCCAGCAGTTATGGGACACCCCTCAATGAGCAGTTCTTC
many | - | TRBJ2-5 | TRBV5-6 | CASSQMSTAGWETQYF | TGTGCCAGCAGCCAAATGTCGACTGCGGGTTGGGAGACCCAGTACTTC
- | - | TRBJ1-1 | TRBV4-1 | CASSHQTGWTEAFF | TGCGCCAGCAGCCACCAAACAGGGTGGACTGAAGCTTTCTTT
- | TRBD2 | TRBJ2-1 | TRBV12-3/TRBV12-4 | CASTLAGGPGNEQFF | TGTGCCAGCACCCTAGCGGGGGGGCCAGGCAATGAGCAGTTCTTC
- | - | TRBJ1-2 | TRBV18 | CASSPNLGVGYGYTF | TGTGCCAGCTCACCTAATTTAGGGGTCGGCTATGGCTACACCTTC
few | TRBD1 | TRBJ1-2 | TRBV19 | CASSPQGETDGYTF | TGTGCCAGTAGTCCACAGGGGGAAACGGATGGCTACACCTTC
- | TRBD1 | TRBJ2-1 | TRBV29-1 | CSVEDFSGTGGSFTYNEQFF | TGCAGCGTTGAAGATTTTTCCGGGACAGGCGGCTCTTTCACCTACAATGAGCAGTTCTTC
few | - | TRBJ2-1 | TRBV28 | CASSITGLYNEQFF | TGTGCCAGCAGCATCACCGGGCTATACAATGAGCAGTTCTTC
few | - | TRBJ2-1 | TRBV4-1 | CASSHNRDSPYNEQFF | TGCGCCAGCAGCCACAACAGGGATAGCCCATACAATGAGCAGTTCTTC
- | - | TRBJ2-2 | TRBV11-2 | CASSFGGWNTGELFF | TGTGCCAGCAGCTTTGGAGGATGGAACACCGGGGAGCTGTTTTTT
- | TRBD2 | TRBJ2-1 | TRBV20-1 | CSARAPLGLANEQFF | TGCAGTGCTAGAGCTCCGCTTGGACTAGCCAATGAGCAGTTCTTC
many | TRBD1 | TRBJ2-6 | TRBV5-1 | CASSLWGQGDSGANVLTF | TGCGCCAGCAGCCTTTGGGGACAGGGAGACTCTGGGGCCAACGTCCTGACTTTC
many | TRBD2 | TRBJ2-1 | TRBV7-6 | CASSLTGTSTYNEQFF | TGTGCCAGCAGCCTCACCGGGACTAGCACTTACAATGAGCAGTTCTTC
many | - | TRBJ2-3 | TRBV7-6 | CASSRGTRPDTQYF | TGTGCCAGCAGCCGCGGTACTAGACCAGATACGCAGTATTTT
- | TRBD2 | TRBJ2-7 | TRBV7-9 | CASSNLAGGYEQYF | TGTGCCAGCAGCAATCTAGCGGGGGGGTACGAGCAGTACTTC
few | TRBD1 | TRBJ2-7 | TRBV7-9 | CASSLPGDRPTYEQYF | TGTGCCAGCAGCTTGCCCGGGGACAGGCCGACCTACGAGCAGTACTTC
- | - | TRBJ1-1 | TRBV6-6 | CASSYSWTNPFF | TGTGCCAGCAGTTACTCGTGGACTAATCCTTTCTTT
- | - | TRBJ2-6 | TRBV27 | CASSFALFGANVLTF | TGTGCCAGCAGTTTTGCCCTTTTTGGGGCCAACGTCCTGACTTTC
- | TRBD1 | TRBJ1-1 | TRBV12-3/TRBV12-4 | CASSLDRGYGTEAFF | TGTGCCAGCAGTTTAGACAGGGGCTATGGCACTGAAGCTTTCTTT
- | - | TRBJ2-1 | TRBV12-5 | CASVGAPYNEQFF | TGTGCTAGTGTTGGGGCCCCCTACAATGAGCAGTTCTTC
- | - | TRBJ1-1 | TRBV6-1 | CASTSVGQGTEAFF | TGTGCCAGCACCTCGGTGGGGCAGGGTACTGAAGCTTTCTTT
few | - | TRBJ2-1 | TRBV6-1 | CASRSPTNEQFF | TGTGCCAGCAGGAGTCCAACTAATGAGCAGTTCTTC
- | TRBD1 | TRBJ1-2 | TRBV2 | CASTPGQGAYGYTF | TGTGCCAGCACTCCGGGACAGGGGGCCTATGGCTACACCTTC
few | - | TRBJ2-7 | TRBV7-9 | CASSQQGVDEQYF | TGTGCCAGCAGCCAACAGGGCGTCGACGAGCAGTACTTC
few | TRBD2 | TRBJ2-3 | TRBV7-9 | CASSYAIRGGRSDTQYF | TGTGCCAGCAGCTATGCTATCCGGGGGGGCCGGTCAGATACGCAGTATTTT
- | TRBD1 | TRBJ1-1 | TRBV5-1 | CASSYKTGITEAFF | TGCGCCAGCAGCTATAAGACAGGGATCACTGAAGCTTTCTTT
few | - | TRBJ2-3 | TRBV23-1 | CASSQSSRNGRTDTQYF | TGCGCCAGCAGTCAATCGAGCAGGAACGGCCGCACAGATACGCAGTATTTT
many | - | TRBJ2-1 | TRBV7-8 | CASSFGGGGYNEQFF | TGTGCCAGCAGCTTTGGGGGCGGGGGCTACAATGAGCAGTTCTTC
- | - | TRBJ2-6 | TRBV7-6 | CATSRTGTGANVLTF | TGTGCCACCTCCCGGACGGGGACCGGGGCCAACGTCCTGACTTTC
- | - | TRBJ1-1 | TRBV27 | CASRLVVGMDGAFF | TGTGCCAGCAGGCTGGTGGTAGGGATGGATGGAGCTTTCTTT
- | - | TRBJ2-2 | TRBV29-1 | CSADSDTGELFF | TGCAGCGCGGACAGTGACACCGGGGAGCTGTTTTTT